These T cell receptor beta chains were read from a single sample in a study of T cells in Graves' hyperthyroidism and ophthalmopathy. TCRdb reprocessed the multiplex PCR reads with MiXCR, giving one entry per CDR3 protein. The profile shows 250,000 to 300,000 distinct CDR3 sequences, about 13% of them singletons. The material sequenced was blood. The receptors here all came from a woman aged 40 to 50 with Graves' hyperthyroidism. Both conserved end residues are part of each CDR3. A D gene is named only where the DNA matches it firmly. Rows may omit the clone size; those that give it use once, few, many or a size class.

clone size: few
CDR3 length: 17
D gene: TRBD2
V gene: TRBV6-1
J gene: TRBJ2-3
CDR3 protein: CASTYLPTSGSTDTQYF
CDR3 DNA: TGTGCCAGCACCTATCTTCCGACTAGCGGTAGCACAGATACGCAGTATTTT

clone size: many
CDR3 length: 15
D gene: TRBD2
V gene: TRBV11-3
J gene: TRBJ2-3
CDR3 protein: CASSKRDEGTDTQYF
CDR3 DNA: TGTGCCAGCAGCAAGCGGGATGAAGGCACAGATACGCAGTATTTT

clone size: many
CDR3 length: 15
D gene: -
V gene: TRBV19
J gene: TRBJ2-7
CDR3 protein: CARPPFWGGSYEQYF
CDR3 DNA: TGTGCCAGACCCCCTTTCTGGGGTGGATCCTACGAGCAGTACTTC

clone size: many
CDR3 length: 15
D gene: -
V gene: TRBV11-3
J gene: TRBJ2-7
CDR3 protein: CASSPSAGSTYEQYF
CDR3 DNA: TGTGCCAGCAGCCCTTCGGCGGGATCTACCTACGAGCAGTACTTC

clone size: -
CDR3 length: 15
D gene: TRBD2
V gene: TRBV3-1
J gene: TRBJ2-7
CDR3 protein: CASSQVISGRGEQYF
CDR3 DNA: TGTGCCAGCAGCCAAGTAATTAGCGGGAGGGGCGAGCAGTACTTC

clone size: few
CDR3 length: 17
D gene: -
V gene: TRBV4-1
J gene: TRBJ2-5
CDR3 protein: CASSQDWVTGRGETQYF
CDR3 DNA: TGCGCCAGCAGCCAAGATTGGGTGACAGGGCGGGGAGAGACCCAGTACTTC

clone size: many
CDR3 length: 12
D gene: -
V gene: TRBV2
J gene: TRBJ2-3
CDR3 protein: CASKERGDTQYF
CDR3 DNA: TGTGCCAGCAAAGAAAGGGGGGATACGCAGTATTTT

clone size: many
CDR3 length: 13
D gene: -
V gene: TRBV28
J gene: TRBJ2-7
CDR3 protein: CASRDPGVYEQYF
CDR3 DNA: TGTGCCAGCCGGGACCCTGGGGTCTACGAGCAGTACTTC

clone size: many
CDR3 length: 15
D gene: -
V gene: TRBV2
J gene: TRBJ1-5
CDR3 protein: CASSEQGSKNQPQHF
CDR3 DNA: TGTGCCAGCAGTGAACAAGGGTCTAAGAATCAGCCCCAGCATTTT

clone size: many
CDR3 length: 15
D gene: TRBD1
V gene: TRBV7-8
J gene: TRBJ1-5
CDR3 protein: CASSLDRVGNQPQHF
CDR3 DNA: TGTGCCAGCAGCTTGGACAGGGTTGGCAATCAGCCCCAGCATTTT

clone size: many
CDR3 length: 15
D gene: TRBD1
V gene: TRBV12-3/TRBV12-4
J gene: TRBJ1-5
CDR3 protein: CASSRTGGASQPQHF
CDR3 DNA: TGTGCCAGCAGCCGGACAGGGGGCGCGAGTCAGCCCCAGCATTTT

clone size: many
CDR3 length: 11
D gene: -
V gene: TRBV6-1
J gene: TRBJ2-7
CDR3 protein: CASSSYDGQYF
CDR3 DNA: TGTGCCAGCAGTTCCTACGACGGGCAGTACTTC

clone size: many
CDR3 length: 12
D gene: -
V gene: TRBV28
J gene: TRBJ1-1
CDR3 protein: CASSSANTEAFF
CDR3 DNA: TGTGCCAGCAGTTCAGCGAACACTGAAGCTTTCTTT

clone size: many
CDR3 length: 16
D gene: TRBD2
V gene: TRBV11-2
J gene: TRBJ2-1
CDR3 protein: CASSLEAGGTANEQFF
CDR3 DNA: TGTGCCAGCAGCTTGGAAGCGGGAGGCACTGCCAATGAGCAGTTCTTC

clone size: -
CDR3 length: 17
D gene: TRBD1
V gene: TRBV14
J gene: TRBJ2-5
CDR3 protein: CASSQDLSGTVQETQYF
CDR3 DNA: TGTGCCAGCAGCCAAGATCTTTCCGGGACAGTCCAAGAGACCCAGTACTTC

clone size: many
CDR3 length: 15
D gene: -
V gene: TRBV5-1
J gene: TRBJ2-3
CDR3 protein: CASSPLWGDADTQYF
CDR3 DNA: TGCGCCAGCAGCCCCTTGTGGGGGGACGCAGATACGCAGTATTTT

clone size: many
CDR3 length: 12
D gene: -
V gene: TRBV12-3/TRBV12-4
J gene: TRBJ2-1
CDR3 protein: CASTYSGDEQFF
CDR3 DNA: TGTGCCAGCACTTACTCCGGAGATGAGCAGTTCTTC

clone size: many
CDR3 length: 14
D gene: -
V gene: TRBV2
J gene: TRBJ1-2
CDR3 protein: CASKEGTANYGYTF
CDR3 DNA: TGTGCCAGCAAGGAGGGAACGGCTAACTATGGCTACACCTTC

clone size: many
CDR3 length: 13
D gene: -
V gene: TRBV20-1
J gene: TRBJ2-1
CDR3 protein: CSPTGPLANEQFF
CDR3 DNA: TGCAGTCCAACGGGACCGCTAGCGAATGAGCAGTTCTTC

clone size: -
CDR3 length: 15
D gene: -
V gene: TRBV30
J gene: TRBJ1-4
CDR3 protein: CAWMGQSLENEKLFF
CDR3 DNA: TGTGCCTGGATGGGGCAGTCTTTGGAGAATGAAAAACTGTTTTTT

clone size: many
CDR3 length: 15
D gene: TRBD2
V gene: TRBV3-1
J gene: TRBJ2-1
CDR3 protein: CASRPWSGRSHEQFF
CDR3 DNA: TGTGCCAGCAGACCCTGGAGCGGGAGATCACATGAGCAGTTCTTC

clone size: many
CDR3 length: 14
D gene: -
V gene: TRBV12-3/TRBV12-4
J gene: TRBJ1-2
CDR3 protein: CASSHRGRNYGYTF
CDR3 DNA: TGTGCCAGCAGTCATAGGGGAAGGAACTATGGCTACACCTTC

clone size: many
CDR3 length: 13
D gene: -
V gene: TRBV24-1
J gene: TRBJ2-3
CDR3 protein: CATTDSGAVTQYF
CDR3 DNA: TGTGCCACCACGGATTCGGGGGCGGTTACGCAGTATTTT

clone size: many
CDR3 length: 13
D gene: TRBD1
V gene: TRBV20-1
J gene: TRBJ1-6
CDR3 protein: CSARTGPGSPLHF
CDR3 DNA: TGCAGTGCTCGGACAGGACCCGGTTCACCCCTCCACTTT

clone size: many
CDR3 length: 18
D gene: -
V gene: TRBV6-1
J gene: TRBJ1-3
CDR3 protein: CASSYKSSSEPPRNTIYF
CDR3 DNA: TGTGCCAGCAGTTACAAGTCCTCTTCGGAACCACCTAGAAACACCATATATTTT

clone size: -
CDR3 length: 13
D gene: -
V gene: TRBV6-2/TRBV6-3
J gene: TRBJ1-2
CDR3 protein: CASSSQGSYGYTF
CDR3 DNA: TGTGCCAGCAGCTCGCAGGGGAGCTATGGCTACACCTTC

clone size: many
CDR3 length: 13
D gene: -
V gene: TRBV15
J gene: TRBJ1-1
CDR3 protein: CASRARAAAEAFF
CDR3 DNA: TGTGCCTCCCGGGCCCGGGCCGCTGCTGAAGCTTTCTTT

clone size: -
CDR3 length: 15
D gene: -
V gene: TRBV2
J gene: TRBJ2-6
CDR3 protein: CASEDSLSGANVLTF
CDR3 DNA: TGTGCCAGCGAGGACAGCCTCTCTGGGGCCAACGTCCTGACTTTC

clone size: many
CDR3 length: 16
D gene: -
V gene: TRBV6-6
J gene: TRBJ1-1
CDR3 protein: CASSYDNQGGDTEAFF
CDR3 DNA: TGTGCCAGCAGTTACGATAATCAGGGCGGGGACACTGAAGCTTTCTTT

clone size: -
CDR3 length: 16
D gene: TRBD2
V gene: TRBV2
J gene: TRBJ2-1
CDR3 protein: CASSPLLAGGGDEQFF
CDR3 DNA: TGTGCCAGCAGCCCCCTACTAGCGGGAGGGGGCGATGAGCAGTTCTTC

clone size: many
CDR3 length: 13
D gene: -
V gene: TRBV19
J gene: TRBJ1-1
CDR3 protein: CASSVGGAITGIF
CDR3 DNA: TGTGCCAGTAGTGTAGGGGGAGCAATAACGGGGATCTTT

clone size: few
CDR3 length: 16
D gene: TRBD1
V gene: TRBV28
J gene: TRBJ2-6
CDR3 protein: CASRTGTGSGANVLTF
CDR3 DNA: TGTGCCAGCAGGACCGGGACAGGCTCTGGGGCCAACGTCCTGACTTTC

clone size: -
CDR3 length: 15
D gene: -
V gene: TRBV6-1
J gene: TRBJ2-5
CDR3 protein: CASSGATAQDWAQYF
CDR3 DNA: TGTGCCAGCAGTGGAGCGACAGCCCAAGATTGGGCCCAGTACTTC

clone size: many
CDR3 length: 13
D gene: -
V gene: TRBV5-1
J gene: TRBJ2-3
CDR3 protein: CASSLVVRDTQYF
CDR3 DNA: TGCGCCAGCAGCCTGGTAGTTCGAGATACGCAGTATTTT

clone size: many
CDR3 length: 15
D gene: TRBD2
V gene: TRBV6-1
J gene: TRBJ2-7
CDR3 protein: CASSGLAGGSYEQYF
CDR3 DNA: TGTGCCAGCAGTGGATTAGCGGGAGGGTCCTACGAGCAGTACTTC

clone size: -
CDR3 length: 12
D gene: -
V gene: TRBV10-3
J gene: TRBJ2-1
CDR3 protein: CAISGPGLMQFF
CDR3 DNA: TGTGCCATCAGTGGCCCGGGACTGATGCAGTTCTTC

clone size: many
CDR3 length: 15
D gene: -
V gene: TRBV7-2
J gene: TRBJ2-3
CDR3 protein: CASSRSGISTDTQYF
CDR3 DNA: TGTGCCAGCAGCCGGTCAGGGATTTCCACAGATACGCAGTATTTT

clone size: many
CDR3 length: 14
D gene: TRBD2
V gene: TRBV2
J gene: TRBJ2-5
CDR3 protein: CASRGTSGGETQYF
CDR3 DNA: TGTGCCAGCAGAGGGACTAGCGGGGGGGAGACCCAGTACTTC

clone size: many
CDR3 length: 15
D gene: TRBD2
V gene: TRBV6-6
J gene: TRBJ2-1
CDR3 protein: CASSYLSGGNNEQFF
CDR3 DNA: TGTGCCAGCAGTTACCTTAGCGGGGGGAACAATGAGCAGTTCTTC

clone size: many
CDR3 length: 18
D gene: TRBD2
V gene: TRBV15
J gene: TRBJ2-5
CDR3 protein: CATSIGTSGRASYETQYF
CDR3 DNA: TGTGCCACCAGCATCGGGACTAGCGGGAGGGCCAGTTATGAGACCCAGTACTTC

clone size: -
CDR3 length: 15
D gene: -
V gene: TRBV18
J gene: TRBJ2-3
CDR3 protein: CASSPYSRGGDTQYF
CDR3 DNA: TGTGCCAGCTCACCATATTCTCGAGGAGGGGATACGCAGTATTTT

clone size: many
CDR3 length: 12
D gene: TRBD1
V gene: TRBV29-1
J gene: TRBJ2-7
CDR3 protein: CSVGTETYEQYF
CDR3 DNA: TGCAGCGTCGGGACAGAGACCTACGAGCAGTACTTC

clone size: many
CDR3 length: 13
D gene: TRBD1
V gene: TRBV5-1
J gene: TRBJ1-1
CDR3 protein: CASSFRGPTEAFF
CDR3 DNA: TGCGCCAGCAGCTTCAGGGGGCCCACTGAAGCTTTCTTT

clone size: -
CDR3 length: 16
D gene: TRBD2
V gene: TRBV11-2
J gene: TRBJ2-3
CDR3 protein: CASSPPGGSRTDTQYF
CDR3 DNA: TGCGCCAGCAGCCCCCCCGGCGGGAGTCGGACAGATACGCAGTATTTT

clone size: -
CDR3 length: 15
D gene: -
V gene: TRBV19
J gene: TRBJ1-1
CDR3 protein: CATTGRDKGNTEAFF
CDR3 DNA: TGTGCCACTACCGGCCGGGACAAGGGGAACACTGAAGCTTTCTTT

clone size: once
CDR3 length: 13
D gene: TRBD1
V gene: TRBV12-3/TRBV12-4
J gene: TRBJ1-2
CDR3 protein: CASSPWTGRGYTF
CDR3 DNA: TGTGCCAGCAGTCCCTGGACAGGTCGTGGCTACACCTTC

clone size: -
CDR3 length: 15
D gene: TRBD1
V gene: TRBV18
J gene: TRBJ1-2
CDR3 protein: CASSHPRGGNYGYTF
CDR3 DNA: TGTGCCAGCTCGCACCCCAGGGGGGGGAACTATGGCTACACCTTC

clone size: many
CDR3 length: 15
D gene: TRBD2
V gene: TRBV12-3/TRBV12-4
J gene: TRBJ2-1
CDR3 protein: CASSLASGRAREQFF
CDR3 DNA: TGTGCCAGCAGTTTAGCGAGCGGGAGGGCGCGGGAGCAGTTCTTC

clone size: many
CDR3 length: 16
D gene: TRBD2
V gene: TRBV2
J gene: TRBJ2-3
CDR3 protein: CASSRLAGGNTDTQYF
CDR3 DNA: TGTGCCAGCAGCAGACTAGCGGGAGGGAACACAGATACGCAGTATTTT

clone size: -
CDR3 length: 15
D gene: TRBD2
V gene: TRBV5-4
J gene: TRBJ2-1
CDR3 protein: CASSLLAATHNEQFF
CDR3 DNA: TGTGCCAGCAGCCTCCTAGCGGCGACACACAATGAGCAGTTCTTC

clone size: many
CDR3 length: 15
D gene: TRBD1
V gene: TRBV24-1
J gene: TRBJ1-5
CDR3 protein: CATSDTRGGRQPQHF
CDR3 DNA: TGTGCCACCAGTGATACCAGAGGGGGCAGGCAGCCCCAGCATTTT